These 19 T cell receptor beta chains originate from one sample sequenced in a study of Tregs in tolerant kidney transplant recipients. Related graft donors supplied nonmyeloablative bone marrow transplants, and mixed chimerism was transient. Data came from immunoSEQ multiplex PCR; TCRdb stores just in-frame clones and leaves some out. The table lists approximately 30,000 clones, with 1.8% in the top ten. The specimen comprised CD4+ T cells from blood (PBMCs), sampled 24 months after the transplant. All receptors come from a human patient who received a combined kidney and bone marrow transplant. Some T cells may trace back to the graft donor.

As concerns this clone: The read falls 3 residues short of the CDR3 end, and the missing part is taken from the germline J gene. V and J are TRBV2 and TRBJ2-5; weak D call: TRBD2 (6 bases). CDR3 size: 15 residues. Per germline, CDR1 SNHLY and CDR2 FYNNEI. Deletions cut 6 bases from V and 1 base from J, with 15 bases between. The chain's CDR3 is CASRETSTLQETQYF. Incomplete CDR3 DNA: TGTGCCAGCAGGGAAACTAGCACCCTCCAAGAGACC.

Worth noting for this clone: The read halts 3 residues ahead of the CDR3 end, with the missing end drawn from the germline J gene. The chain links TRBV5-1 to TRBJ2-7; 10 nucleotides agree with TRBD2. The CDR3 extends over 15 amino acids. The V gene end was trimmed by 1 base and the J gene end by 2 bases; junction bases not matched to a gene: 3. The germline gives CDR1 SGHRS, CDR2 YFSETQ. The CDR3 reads CASSLNLAGAYEQYF. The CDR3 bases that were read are TGCGCCAGCAGCTTGAACCTAGCGGGGGCCTACGAG.

CDR3 sequence reads: CASSPRTSGPGNEQFF. Partial CDR3 DNA: TGTGCCAGCTCACCGAGGACTAGCGGGCCTGGGAATGAG. The chain employs TRBV18 and TRBJ2-1, with 11 positions matching TRBD2. The read ends 3 residues early relative to the CDR3; the germline J gene fills the gap. The CDR3 is 16 amino acids. Per the germline V gene, CDR1 is KGHSH and CDR2 is LQKENI. The J segment lost 7 bases and the V segment lost 3 bases, leaving 8 bases of the junction unmatched.

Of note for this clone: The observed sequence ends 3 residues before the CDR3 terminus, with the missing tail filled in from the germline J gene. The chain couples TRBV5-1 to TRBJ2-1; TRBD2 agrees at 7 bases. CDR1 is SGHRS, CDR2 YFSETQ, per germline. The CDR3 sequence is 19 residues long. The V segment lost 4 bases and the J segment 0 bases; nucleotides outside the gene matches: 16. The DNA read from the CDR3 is TGCGCCAGCAGCCAAGCGGCCCGACTAGCTGGGTACTCCTACAATGAG. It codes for CASSQAARLAGYSYNE. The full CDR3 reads CASSQAARLAGYSYNEQFF. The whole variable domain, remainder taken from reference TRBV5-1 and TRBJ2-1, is KAGVTQTPRYLIKTRGQQVTLSCSPISGHRSVSWYQQTPGQGLQFLFEYFSETQRNKGNFPGRFSGRQFSNSRSEMNVSTLELGDSALYLCASSQAARLAGYSYNEQFFGPGTRLTVL.

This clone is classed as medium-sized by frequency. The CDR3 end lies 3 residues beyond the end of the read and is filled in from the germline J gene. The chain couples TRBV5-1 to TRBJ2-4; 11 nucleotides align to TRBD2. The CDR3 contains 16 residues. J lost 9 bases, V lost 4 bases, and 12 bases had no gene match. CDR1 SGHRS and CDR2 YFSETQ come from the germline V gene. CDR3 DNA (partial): TGCGCCAGCAGCATACCGTTAGCGGGAGGGCCGGTCATT. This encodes CASSIPLAGGPVI. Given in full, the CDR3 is CASSIPLAGGPVIQYF. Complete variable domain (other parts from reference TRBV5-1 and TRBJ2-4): KAGVTQTPRYLIKTRGQQVTLSCSPISGHRSVSWYQQTPGQGLQFLFEYFSETQRNKGNFPGRFSGRQFSNSRSEMNVSTLELGDSALYLCASSIPLAGGPVIQYFGAGTRLSVL.

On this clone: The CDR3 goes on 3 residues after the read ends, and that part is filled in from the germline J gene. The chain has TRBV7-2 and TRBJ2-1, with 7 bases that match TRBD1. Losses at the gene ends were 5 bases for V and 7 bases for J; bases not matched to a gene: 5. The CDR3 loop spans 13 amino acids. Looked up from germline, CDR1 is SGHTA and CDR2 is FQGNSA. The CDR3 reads CASSPTGVNEQFF. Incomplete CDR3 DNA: TGTGCCAGCAGCCCAACAGGGGTAAATGAG.

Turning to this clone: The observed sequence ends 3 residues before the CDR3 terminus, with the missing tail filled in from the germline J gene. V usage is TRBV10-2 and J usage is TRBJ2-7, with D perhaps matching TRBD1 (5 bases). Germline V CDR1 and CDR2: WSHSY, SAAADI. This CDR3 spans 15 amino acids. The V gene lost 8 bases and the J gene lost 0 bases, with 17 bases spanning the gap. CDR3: CASFSPDRGSYEQYF. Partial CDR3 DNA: TGCGCCAGCTTTTCCCCGGATAGGGGCTCCTACGAG.

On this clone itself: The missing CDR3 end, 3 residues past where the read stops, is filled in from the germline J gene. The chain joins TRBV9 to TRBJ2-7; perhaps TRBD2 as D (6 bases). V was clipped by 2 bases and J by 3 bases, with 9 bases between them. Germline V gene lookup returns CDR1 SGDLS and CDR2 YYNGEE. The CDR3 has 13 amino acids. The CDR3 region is CASSVRLDYEQYF. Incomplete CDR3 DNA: TGTGCCAGCAGCGTTAGACTAGACTACGAG.

The sequenced CDR3 bases are TGCGCCAGCAGCTGGGGGAATAGGGGGTGGACCTACAATGAG. The encoded protein is CASSWGNRGWTYNE. The full CDR3 sequence reads CASSWGNRGWTYNEQFF. The chain links TRBV5-1 to TRBJ2-1, with D perhaps TRBD1 (6 bases). Read coverage stops 3 residues before the CDR3 terminus; the germline J gene supplies the remainder. There are 17 residues in the CDR3. Germline V CDR1 and CDR2: SGHRS, YFSETQ. The V end was cut by 3 bases, the J end by 2 bases, with 18 bases between.

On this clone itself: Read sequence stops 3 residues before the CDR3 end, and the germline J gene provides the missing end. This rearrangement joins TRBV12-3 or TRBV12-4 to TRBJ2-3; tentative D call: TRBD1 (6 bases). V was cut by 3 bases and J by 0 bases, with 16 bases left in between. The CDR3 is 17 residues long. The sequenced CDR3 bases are TGTGCCAGCAGTTTCCCCGACAGGCTCTCTAGCACAGATACG. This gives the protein CASSFPDRLSSTDT. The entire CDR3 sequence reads CASSFPDRLSSTDTQYF.

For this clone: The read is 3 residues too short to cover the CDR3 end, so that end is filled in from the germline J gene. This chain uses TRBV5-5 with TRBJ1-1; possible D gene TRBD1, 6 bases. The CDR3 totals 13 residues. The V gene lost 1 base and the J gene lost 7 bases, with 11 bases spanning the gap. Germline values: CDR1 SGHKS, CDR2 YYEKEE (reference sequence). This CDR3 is CASSLWGGGEAFF. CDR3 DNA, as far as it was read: TGTGCCAGCAGCTTGTGGGGAGGGGGTGAA.

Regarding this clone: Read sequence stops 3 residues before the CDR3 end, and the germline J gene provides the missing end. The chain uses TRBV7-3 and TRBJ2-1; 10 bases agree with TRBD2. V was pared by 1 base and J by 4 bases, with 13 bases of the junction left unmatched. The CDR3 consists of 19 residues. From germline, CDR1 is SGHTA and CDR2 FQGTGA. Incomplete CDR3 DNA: TGTGCCAGCAGCTTAAATGACTTGGCTAGCGGGAGCCGTTACAATGAG. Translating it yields CASSLNDLASGSRYNE. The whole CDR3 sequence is CASSLNDLASGSRYNEQFF.

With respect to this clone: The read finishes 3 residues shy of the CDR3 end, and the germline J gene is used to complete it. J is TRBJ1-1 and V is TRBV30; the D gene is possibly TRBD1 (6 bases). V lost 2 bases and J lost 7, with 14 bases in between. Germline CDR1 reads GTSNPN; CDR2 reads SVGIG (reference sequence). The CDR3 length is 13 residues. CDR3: CAWSRGGALEAFF. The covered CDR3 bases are TGTGCCTGGAGTAGAGGGGGGGCACTTGAA.

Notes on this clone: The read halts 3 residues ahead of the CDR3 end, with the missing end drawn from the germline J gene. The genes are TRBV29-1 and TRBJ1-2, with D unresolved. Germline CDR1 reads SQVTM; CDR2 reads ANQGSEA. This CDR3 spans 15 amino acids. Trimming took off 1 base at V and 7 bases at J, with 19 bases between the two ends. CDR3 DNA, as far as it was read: TGCAGCGTTGAAGGGTGGGTGGGCAGGAGAGGTGGC. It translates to CSVEGWVGRRGG. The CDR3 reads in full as CSVEGWVGRRGGYTF.

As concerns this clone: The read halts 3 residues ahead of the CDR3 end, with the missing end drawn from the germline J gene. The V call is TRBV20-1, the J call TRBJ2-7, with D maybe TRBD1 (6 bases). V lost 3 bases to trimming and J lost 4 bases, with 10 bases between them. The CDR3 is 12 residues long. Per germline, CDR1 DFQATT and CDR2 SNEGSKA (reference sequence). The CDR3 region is CSASQQGYEQYF. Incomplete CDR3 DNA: TGCAGTGCTAGTCAACAGGGTTACGAG.

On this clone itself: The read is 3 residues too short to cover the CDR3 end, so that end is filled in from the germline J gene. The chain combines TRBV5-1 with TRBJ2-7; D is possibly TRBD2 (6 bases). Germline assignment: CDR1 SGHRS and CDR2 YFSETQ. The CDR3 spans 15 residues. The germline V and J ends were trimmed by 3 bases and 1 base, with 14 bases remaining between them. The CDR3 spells CASSSLSGLSYEQYF. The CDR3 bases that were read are TGCGCCAGCAGCTCCTTAAGCGGGTTATCCTACGAG.

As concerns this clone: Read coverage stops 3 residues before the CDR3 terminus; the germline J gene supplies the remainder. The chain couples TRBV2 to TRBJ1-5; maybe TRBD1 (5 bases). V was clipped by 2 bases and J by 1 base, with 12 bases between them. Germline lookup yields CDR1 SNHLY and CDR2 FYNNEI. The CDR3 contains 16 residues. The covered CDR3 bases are TGTGCCAGCAGTGAACAGGGAGTTGTAAGCAATCAGCCC. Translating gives CASSEQGVVSNQP. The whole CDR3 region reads CASSEQGVVSNQPQHF.

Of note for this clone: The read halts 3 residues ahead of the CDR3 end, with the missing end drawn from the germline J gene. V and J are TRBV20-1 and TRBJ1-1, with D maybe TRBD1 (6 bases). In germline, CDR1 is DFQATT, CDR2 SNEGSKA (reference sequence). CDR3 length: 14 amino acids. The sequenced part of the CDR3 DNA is TGCAGCGGGGGGCGAATGTGGATGAACACTGAA. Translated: CSGGRMWMNTE. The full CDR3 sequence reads CSGGRMWMNTEAFF.

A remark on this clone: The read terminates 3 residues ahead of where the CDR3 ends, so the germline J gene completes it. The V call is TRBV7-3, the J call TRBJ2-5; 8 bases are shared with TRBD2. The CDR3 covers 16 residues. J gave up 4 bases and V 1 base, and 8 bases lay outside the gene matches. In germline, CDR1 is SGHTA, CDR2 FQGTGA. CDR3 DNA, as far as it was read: TGTGCCAGCAGCTTAAGGGCGGGAGGCCCGACAGAGACC. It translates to CASSLRAGGPTET. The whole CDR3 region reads CASSLRAGGPTETQYF.